The 5 T cell receptor beta chains below were found in one sample sequenced in a study of T cells after yellow fever vaccination. TCRdb redid the calling of the 5' RACE reads with MiXCR, one entry per CDR3 protein. The table records 20,000 to 25,000 distinct CDR3 sequences, around 3.4% of them present only once. The sequencing used PBMCs, either bulk or a sorted T-cell subset (CD4+, CD8+, memory, or dextramer-sorted; not recorded which), collected roughly 47 days after the first yellow fever vaccination. The receptor set was obtained from a man between 18 and 29 years old who received the YFV17D yellow fever vaccine.

This clonotype was counted many times. The chain combines TRBV5-1 with TRBJ1-5, with 9 nucleotides matching TRBD1. The V segment lost 2 bases and the J segment 6 bases; nucleotides outside the gene matches: 3. Germline V gene lookup returns CDR1 SGHRS and CDR2 YFSETQ. This CDR3 is built from 14 residues. CDR3 residues: CASSLQGAGQPQHF. CDR3 DNA sequence: TGCGCCAGCAGCTTACAGGGGGCGGGTCAGCCCCAGCATTTT.

At least ten counts were recorded for this clonotype. J is TRBJ2-5 and V is TRBV20-1, with TRBD1 matching 9 bases. The CDR3 consists of 15 residues. Trimming at V came to 5 bases and at J to 0 bases, leaving 7 bases not matched to a gene. Germline CDR1 DFQATT, CDR2 SNEGSKA (reference sequence). CDR3 loop: CSAAPGTGYQETQYF. DNA of the CDR3: TGCAGTGCTGCCCCCGGGACAGGGTACCAAGAGACCCAGTACTTC.

This clonotype was recorded many times. The chain combines TRBV20-1 with TRBJ2-7; perhaps TRBD1 as D (6 bases). Germline CDR1 reads DFQATT; CDR2 reads SNEGSKA (reference sequence). The CDR3 runs 13 residues. V was pared by 5 bases and J by 2 bases, with 13 bases between. The DNA of the CDR3 is TGCAGTGCTGGATCGGGACAAACCTACGAGCAGTACGTC. Encoded protein: CSAGSGQTYEQYV.

This clonotype was recorded at least ten times. The rearrangement joins TRBV5-1 to TRBJ2-2; D unclear. CDR1 and CDR2 (germline): SGHRS, YFSETQ. The CDR3 is made up of 14 amino acids. The germline V and J ends were trimmed by 1 base and 8 bases, with 12 bases remaining between them. DNA of the CDR3: TGCGCCAGCAGCTTGCCGGGTCCTAGTGGGGAGCTGTTTTTT. Amino acid sequence: CASSLPGPSGELFF.

This clonotype has ten or more counts. CDR3 loop: CASSFGLTDTEAFF. The CDR3 DNA follows: TGTGCCAGCAGCTTTGGTCTTACGGACACTGAAGCTTTCTTT. The chain carries TRBV5-4 and TRBJ1-1; D not resolved. Germline values: CDR1 SGHNT, CDR2 YYREEE (reference sequence). V lost 2 bases, J lost 3 bases, and 11 bases lay in between. The CDR3 contains 14 residues. The variable domain in full, with the rest retrieved from reference TRBV5-4 and TRBJ1-1, is ETGVTQSPTHLIKTRGQQVTLRCSSQSGHNTVSWYQQALGQGPQFIFQYYREEENGRGNFPPRFSGLQFPNYSSELNVNALELDDSALYLCASSFGLTDTEAFFGQGTRLTVV.